The subject of this entry is one T cell receptor (beta chain). Its antigen is not identified. Patients got ipilimumab 1 mg/kg beginning 14 to 28 days post-transplant. Patients got 3 mg/kg IV nivolumab weeks 1, 4, 7, 10, then biweekly through week 26. The CDR3 is made up of 13 amino acids. Germline CDR1 is GTSNPN and CDR2 is SVGIG (reference sequence). Deletions cut 5 bases from V and 0 bases from J, with 8 bases between. Clones were sequenced by immunoSEQ multiplex PCR, and TCRdb holds only the in-frame ones, with some missing. This table holds 15,000 to 20,000 clones, 65% to 75% found once. The data were obtained in a study of ipilimumab plus nivolumab after autologous stem cell transplantation. Notes on the study in general: TCR repertoire, Treg phenotype and gut microbiota reportedly support more study of this approach.

The chain combines TRBV30 with TRBJ2-1; no clear D gene. The source is a male donor with diffuse large B-cell lymphoma. Sequenced material: PBMCs, taken in a trial of ipilimumab plus nivolumab as post-transplant consolidation. The CDR3 spells CAWCPSSYNEQFF. CDR3 in DNA: TGTGCCTGGTGTCCCAGCTCCTACAATGAGCAGTTCTTC.